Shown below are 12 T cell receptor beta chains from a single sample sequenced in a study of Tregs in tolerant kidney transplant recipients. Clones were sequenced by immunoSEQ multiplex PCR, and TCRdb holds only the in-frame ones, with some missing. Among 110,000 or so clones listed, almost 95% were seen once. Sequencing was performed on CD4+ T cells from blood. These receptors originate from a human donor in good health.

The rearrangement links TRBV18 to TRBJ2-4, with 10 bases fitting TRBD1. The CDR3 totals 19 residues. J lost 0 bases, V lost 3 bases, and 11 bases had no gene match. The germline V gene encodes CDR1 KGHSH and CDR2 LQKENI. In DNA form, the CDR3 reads TGTGCCAGCTCACCTGCGGACAGGGGGACTACCCTAGCCAAAAACATTCAGTACTTC. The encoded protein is CASSPADRGTTLAKNIQYF. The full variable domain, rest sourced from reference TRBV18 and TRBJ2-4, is NAGVMQNPRHLVRRRGQEARLRCSPMKGHSHVYWYRQLPEEGLKFMVYLQKENIIDESGMPKERFSAEFPKEGPSILRIQQVVRGDSAAYFCASSPADRGTTLAKNIQYFGAGTRLSVL.

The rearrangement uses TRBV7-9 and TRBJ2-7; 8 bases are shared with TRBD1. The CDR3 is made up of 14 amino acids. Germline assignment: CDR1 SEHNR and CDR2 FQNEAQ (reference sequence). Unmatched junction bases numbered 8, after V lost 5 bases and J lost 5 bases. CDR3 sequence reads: CASSGTGTDHEQYF. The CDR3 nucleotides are TGTGCCAGCAGCGGGACAGGAACAGATCACGAGCAGTACTTC.

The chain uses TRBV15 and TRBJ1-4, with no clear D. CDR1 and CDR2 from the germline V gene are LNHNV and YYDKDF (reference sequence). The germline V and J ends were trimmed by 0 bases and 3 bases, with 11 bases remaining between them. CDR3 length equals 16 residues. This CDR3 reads CATSRDFGPPNEKLFF. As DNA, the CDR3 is TGTGCCACCAGCAGAGATTTCGGACCTCCTAATGAAAAACTGTTTTTT.

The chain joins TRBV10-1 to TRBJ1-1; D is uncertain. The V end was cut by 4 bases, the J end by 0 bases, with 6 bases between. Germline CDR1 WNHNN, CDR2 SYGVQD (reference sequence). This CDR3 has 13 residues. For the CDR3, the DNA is TGCGCCAGCAGTGTCCACATGAACACTGAAGCTTTCTTT. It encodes CASSVHMNTEAFF.

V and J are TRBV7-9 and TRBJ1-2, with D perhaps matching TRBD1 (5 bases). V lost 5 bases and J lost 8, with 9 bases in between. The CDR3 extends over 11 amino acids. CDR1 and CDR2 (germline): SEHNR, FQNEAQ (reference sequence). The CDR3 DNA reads TGTGCCAGCAGCCCCGGGACGGGCTACACCTTC. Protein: CASSPGTGYTF.

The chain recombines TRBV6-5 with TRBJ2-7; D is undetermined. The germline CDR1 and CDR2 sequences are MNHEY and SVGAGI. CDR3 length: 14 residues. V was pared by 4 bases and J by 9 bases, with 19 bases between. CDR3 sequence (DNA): TGTGCCAGCAGTTCCGCGGCGGAGCGCGTTGTGCAGTACTTC. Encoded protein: CASSSAAERVVQYF.

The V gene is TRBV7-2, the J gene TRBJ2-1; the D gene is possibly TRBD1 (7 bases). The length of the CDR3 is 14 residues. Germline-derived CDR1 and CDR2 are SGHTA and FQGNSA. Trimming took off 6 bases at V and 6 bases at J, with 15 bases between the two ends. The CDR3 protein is CASREGAVPNEQFF. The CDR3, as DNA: TGTGCCAGCAGGGAGGGGGCAGTCCCCAATGAGCAGTTCTTC.

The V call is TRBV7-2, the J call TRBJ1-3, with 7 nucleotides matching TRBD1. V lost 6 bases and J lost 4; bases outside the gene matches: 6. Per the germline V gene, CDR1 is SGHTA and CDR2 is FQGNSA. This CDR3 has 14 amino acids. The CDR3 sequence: CASRPTGAGNTIYF. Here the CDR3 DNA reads TGTGCCAGCAGACCCACAGGGGCGGGAAACACCATATATTTT.

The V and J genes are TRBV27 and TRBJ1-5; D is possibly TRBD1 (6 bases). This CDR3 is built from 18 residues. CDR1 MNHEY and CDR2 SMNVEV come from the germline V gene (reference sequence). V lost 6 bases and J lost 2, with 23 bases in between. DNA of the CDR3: TGTGCCAGCAGCAAAAGAGGGGGGGTATCTAGTGGCAATCAGCCCCAGCATTTT. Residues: CASSKRGGVSSGNQPQHF.

CDR3: CAIRDHGQSEETQYF. The CDR3 DNA follows: TGTGCCATCAGGGATCACGGACAGTCCGAAGAGACCCAGTACTTC. The chain joins TRBV10-3 to TRBJ2-5, with a tentative D call TRBD1 (6 bases). The CDR3 is 15 amino acids. V was trimmed by 6 bases and J by 3 bases, leaving 17 bases between them. Per the germline V gene, CDR1 is ENHRY and CDR2 is SYGVKD.

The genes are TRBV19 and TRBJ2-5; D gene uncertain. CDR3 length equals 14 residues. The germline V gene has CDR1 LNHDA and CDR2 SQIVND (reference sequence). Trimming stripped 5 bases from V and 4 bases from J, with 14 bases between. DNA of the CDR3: TGTGCCAGTAGTCCCGGGTTCGGTCTAGAGACCCAGTACTTC. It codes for CASSPGFGLETQYF.

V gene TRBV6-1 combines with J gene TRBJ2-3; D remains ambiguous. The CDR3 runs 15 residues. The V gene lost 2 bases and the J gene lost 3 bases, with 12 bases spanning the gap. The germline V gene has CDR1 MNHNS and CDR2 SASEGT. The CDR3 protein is CASSEMGIGTDTQYF. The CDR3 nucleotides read TGTGCCAGCAGTGAAATGGGCATAGGTACAGATACGCAGTATTTT.